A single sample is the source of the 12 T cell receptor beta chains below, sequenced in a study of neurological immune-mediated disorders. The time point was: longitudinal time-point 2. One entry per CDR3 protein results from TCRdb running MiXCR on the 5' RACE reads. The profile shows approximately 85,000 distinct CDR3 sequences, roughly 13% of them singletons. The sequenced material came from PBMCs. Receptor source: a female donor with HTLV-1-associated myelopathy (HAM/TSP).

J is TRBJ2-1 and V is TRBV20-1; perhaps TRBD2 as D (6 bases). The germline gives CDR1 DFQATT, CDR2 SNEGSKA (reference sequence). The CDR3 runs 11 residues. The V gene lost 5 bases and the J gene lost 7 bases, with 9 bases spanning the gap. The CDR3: CSALGRNEQFF. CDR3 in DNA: TGCAGTGCTCTTGGGAGGAATGAGCAGTTCTTC.

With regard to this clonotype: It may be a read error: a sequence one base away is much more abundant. The DNA for the CDR3 is TGTGCCAGCAGCGAAACAGTGGGACAGGGGGCAAGGATGACCCAGTACTTC. Encoded protein: CASSETVGQGARMTQYF. The V and J genes are TRBV6-5 and TRBJ2-5, with 12 positions matching TRBD1. The trim removed 6 bases at V and 7 bases at J, leaving 15 bases unmatched. This CDR3 has 17 amino acids. The germline CDR1 and CDR2 sequences are MNHEY and SVGAGI.

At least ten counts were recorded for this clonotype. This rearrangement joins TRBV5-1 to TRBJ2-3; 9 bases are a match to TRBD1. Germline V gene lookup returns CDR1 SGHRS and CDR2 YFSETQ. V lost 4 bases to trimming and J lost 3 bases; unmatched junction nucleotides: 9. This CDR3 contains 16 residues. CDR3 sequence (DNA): TGCGCCAGCAGCCAGGACAGGGGTGATGGGACAGATACGCAGTATTTT. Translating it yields CASSQDRGDGTDTQYF.

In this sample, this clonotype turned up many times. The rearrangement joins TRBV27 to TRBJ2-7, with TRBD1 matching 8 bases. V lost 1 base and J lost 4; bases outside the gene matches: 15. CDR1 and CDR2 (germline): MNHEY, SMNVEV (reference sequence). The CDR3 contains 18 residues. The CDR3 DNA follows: TGTGCCAGCAGTTTATTTTCGGTTACAGGGGGGAATCGATACGAGCAGTACTTC. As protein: CASSLFSVTGGNRYEQYF.

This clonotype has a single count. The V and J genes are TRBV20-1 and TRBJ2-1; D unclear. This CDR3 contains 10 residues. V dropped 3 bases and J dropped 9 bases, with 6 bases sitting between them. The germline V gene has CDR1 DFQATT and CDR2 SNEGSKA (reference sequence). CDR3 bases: TGCAGTGCTAGTGGCCGTGAGCAGTTCTTC. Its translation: CSASGREQFF.

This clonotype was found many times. The CDR3 DNA reads TGTGCCAGCAGTTTTTGGGGGGGCGGGGGTGAGCAGTTCTTC. Its protein product is CASSFWGGGGEQFF. V and J are TRBV28 and TRBJ2-1, with D possibly matching TRBD2 (7 bases). CDR1 and CDR2 from the germline V gene are MDHEN and SYDVKM. The CDR3 loop spans 14 amino acids. Trimming cost V 3 bases and J 9 bases, with 15 bases left between them.

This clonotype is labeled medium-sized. The CDR3 nucleotides are TGTGCCAGCAGTTTAGGGGGTGGTACCGGGGAGCTGTTTTTT. This gives the protein CASSLGGGTGELFF. This chain links TRBV12-3 or TRBV12-4 with TRBJ2-2; the D is unclear. V gave up 1 base and J gave up 5 bases, with 8 bases separating them. This CDR3 comprises 14 residues.

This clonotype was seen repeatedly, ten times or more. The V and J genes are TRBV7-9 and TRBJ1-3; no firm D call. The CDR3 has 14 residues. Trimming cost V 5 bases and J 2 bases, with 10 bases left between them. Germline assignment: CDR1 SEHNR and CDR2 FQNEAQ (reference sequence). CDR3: CASSVVIPGNTIYF. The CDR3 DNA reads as TGTGCCAGCAGCGTAGTCATACCTGGAAACACCATATATTTT. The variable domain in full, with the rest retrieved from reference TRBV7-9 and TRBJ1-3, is DTGVSQNPRHKITKRGQNVTFRCDPISEHNRLYWYRQTLGQGPEFLTYFQNEAQLEKSRLLSDRFSAERPKGSFSTLEIQRTEQGDSAMYLCASSVVIPGNTIYFGEGSWLTVV.

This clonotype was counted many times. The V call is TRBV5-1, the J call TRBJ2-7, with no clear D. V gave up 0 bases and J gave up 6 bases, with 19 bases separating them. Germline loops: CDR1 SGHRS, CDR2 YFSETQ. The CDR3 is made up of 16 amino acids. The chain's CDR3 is CASSLARRTAPSEQYF. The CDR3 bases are TGCGCCAGCAGCTTGGCCCGCCGGACGGCCCCCTCCGAGCAGTACTTC.

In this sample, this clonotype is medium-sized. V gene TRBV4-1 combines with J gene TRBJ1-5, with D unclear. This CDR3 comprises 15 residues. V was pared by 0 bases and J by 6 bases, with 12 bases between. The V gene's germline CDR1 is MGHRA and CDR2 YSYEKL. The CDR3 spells CASSQEGYFSQPQHF. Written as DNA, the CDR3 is TGCGCCAGCAGCCAAGAGGGTTATTTTAGTCAGCCCCAGCATTTT.

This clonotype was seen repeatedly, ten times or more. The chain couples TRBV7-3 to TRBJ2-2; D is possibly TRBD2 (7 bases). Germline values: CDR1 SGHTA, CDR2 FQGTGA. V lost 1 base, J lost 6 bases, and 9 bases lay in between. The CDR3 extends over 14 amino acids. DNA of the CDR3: TGTGCCAGCAGCTTAATGGGGGGGCCCGGGGAGCTGTTTTTT. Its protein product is CASSLMGGPGELFF.

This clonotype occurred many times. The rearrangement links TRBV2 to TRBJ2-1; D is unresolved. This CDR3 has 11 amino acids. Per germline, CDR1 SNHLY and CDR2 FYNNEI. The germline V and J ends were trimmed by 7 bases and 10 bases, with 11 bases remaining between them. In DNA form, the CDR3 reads TGTGCCAGCAAGGCTATGGGAGAGCAGTTCTTC. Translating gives CASKAMGEQFF.